These 24 T cell receptor beta chains were sequenced from one sample in a study of tumor-infiltrating lymphocytes in primary liver carcinoma. Total RNA (roughly 530 ng) served as template for TCR beta cDNA synthesis primed by a constant-region primer. Researchers made the TCR beta libraries by running three nested multiplex PCR rounds with slightly modified ARM-PCR. PCR rounds one and two used TRBV1-TRBV30 forward primers with a C-beta reverse primer for 9 to 10 cycles each. TCRdb fed the multiplex PCR reads into MiXCR, producing one record per CDR3 protein. Of more than 150,000 distinct CDR3 sequences in the sample, 50% to 75% are singletons; the top ten hold roughly 76%. Unsorted whole blood yielded blood RNA, and germline DNA was extracted as well. Sequenced sample: peripheral blood. The receptors were gathered from a man aged 40-50 years with primary liver carcinoma and hepatitis B virus infection.

This clonotype turned up a few times. J is TRBJ2-3 and V is TRBV10-3; D might be TRBD2 (5 bases). The germline CDR1 and CDR2 sequences are ENHRY and SYGVKD. Trimming pared 6 bases from V and 0 bases from J, leaving 10 bases between. The CDR3 runs 14 residues. The CDR3 protein is CAISESGSTDTQYF. DNA for the CDR3: TGTGCCATCAGCGAGAGCGGCAGCACAGATACGCAGTATTTT.

The J gene is TRBJ2-1, the V gene TRBV29-1; TRBD2 aligns across 7 bases. The CDR3 extends over 14 amino acids. V lost 5 bases and J lost 4; bases outside the gene matches: 8. Germline V gives CDR1 SQVTM, CDR2 ANQGSEA. The CDR3 protein is CSVKSAGVYNEQFF. For the CDR3, the DNA is TGCAGCGTTAAATCGGCGGGAGTATACAATGAGCAGTTCTTC.

In the case of this clonotype: The junction departs from the called germline gene at one end, perhaps through a read error. The chain links TRBV12-3 or TRBV12-4 to TRBJ1-5; no reliable D call. CDR3 length: 15 amino acids. The CDR3 region has the DNA TGTGCCGGCAGTTTAATGGGAACTGGCAATCAGCCCCAGCATTTT. It codes for CAGSLMGTGNQPQHF.

Comments on this clonotype: This may come from a read error, since a much larger clone is one base off. The chain carries TRBV11-2 and TRBJ2-1; D possibly corresponds to TRBD2 (6 bases). V was pared by 9 bases and J by 7 bases, with 19 bases between. Germline V gene lookup returns CDR1 SGHAT and CDR2 FQNNGV. The CDR3 has 14 residues. Here the CDR3 DNA reads TGTGCCAGAAGCGACGGGAGCTGGGGGAATGAGCAGTTCTTC. Its translation: CARSDGSWGNEQFF. The full variable domain, with the rest looked up from reference TRBV11-2 and TRBJ2-1, is EAGVAQSPRYKIIEKRQSVAFWCNPISGHATLYWYQQILGQGPKLLIQFQNNGVVDDSQLPKDRFSAERLKGVDSTLKIQPAKLEDSAVYLCARSDGSWGNEQFFGPGTRLTVL.

A word on this clonotype: One end of the junction varies from germline; a read error may be responsible. This chain links TRBV7-9 with TRBJ2-6; D is ambiguous. Germline V gene lookup returns CDR1 SEHNR and CDR2 FQNEAQ (reference sequence). The length of the CDR3 is 14 residues. In DNA form, the CDR3 reads TGTGCTAGCACCGGGTACTCTGGGGCCAACGTCCTGACTTTC. It translates to CASTGYSGANVLTF.

The chain joins TRBV28 to TRBJ1-2; tentative D call: TRBD1 (6 bases). V lost 6 bases and J lost 8, with 16 bases in between. Per germline, CDR1 MDHEN and CDR2 SYDVKM. This CDR3 has 13 residues. The DNA of the CDR3 is TGTGCCAGCAGGAGCTTCCAGGGGACGGGCTACACCTTC. This codes for CASRSFQGTGYTF.

Details on this clonotype: At one end, the junction sequence differs from germline, possibly due to a read error. J is TRBJ1-2 and V is TRBV11-2; D is perhaps TRBD1 (6 bases). The CDR3 is 15 amino acids. CDR1 is SGHAT, CDR2 FQNNGV, per germline. The CDR3: CASSLIQGNNYGYSF. The DNA for the CDR3 is TGTGCCAGTAGCTTAATACAGGGTAATAACTATGGCTACAGCTTC. Full variable domain (outside the CDR3, taken from reference TRBV11-2 and TRBJ1-2): EAGVAQSPRYKIIEKRQSVAFWCNPISGHATLYWYQQILGQGPKLLIQFQNNGVVDDSQLPKDRFSAERLKGVDSTLKIQPAKLEDSAVYLCASSLIQGNNYGYSFGSGTRLTVV.

Details on this clonotype: This clone may be a read error of a much larger clone one base away. The chain employs TRBV11-2 and TRBJ2-4, with D unresolved. The CDR3 loop spans 14 amino acids. CDR1 and CDR2 (germline): SGHAT, FQNNGV. The CDR3 spells CAISYLNNKNIQYF. The DNA of the CDR3 is TGTGCCATCAGCTATCTCAATAACAAAAACATTCAGTACTTC.

This clonotype has a count of ten or more. The CDR3 reads CASSLLSGLAGGPHGELFF. DNA of the CDR3: TGTGCCAGCAGCTTACTATCTGGACTAGCGGGAGGGCCGCACGGGGAGCTGTTTTTT. V and J are TRBV11-2 and TRBJ2-2, with 15 bases matching TRBD2. J gave up 7 bases and V 2 bases, and 11 bases lay outside the gene matches. The CDR3 covers 19 residues. Germline V gene lookup returns CDR1 SGHAT and CDR2 FQNNGV.

This clonotype appeared once. The chain links TRBV7-9 to TRBJ2-7; TRBD1 matches 10 bases. Germline V gene data show CDR1 as SEHNR and CDR2 as FQNEAQ (reference sequence). V was pared by 5 bases and J by 3 bases, with 10 bases of the junction left unmatched. The CDR3 is made up of 16 amino acids. CDR3 loop: CASSTGTGDKYYEQYF. The CDR3, as DNA: TGTGCCAGCAGCACCGGGACAGGGGATAAGTACTACGAGCAGTACTTC. Full variable domain (outside the CDR3, taken from reference TRBV7-9 and TRBJ2-7): DTGVSQNPRHKITKRGQNVTFRCDPISEHNRLYWYRQTLGQGPEFLTYFQNEAQLEKSRLLSDRFSAERPKGSFSTLEIQRTEQGDSAMYLCASSTGTGDKYYEQYFGPGTRLTVT.

To note about this clonotype: One end of the junction fails to match germline, which may point to a read error. The chain employs TRBV2 and TRBJ2-5, with a weak D call TRBD1 (7 bases). In germline, CDR1 is SNHLY, CDR2 FYNNEI. The CDR3 contains 12 residues. The CDR3 sequence is CTSSGGGETQYF. CDR3 bases: TGTACCAGCAGTGGAGGGGGCGAGACCCAGTACTTC.

A word on this clonotype: A read error may be the cause here, since a much bigger clone is one base away. V is TRBV11-2 and J is TRBJ2-2; D ambiguous. The CDR3 has 15 amino acids. CDR1 is SGHAT, CDR2 FQNNGV, per germline. CDR3 DNA sequence: TGTGCCAACAGCTTTAGGGTAACGAACACCGGGGAGCTGTTTTTT. This codes for CANSFRVTNTGELFF.

The chain joins TRBV6-2 or TRBV6-3 to TRBJ2-3; D remains ambiguous. CDR3 length: 12 residues. Germline-derived CDR1 and CDR2 are MNHEY and SVGEGT. Deletions cut 8 bases from V and 6 bases from J, with 12 bases between. The CDR3 DNA sequence: TGTGCCAGCGAAGAATCGCCTGATACGCAGTATTTT. Its protein is CASEESPDTQYF.

The chain couples TRBV7-9 to TRBJ1-1; maybe TRBD1 (5 bases). Between the trimmed V and J ends, which lost 1 base and 6 bases, there was a span of 9 bases. Germline V gives CDR1 SEHNR, CDR2 FQNEAQ (reference sequence). The CDR3 is 13 amino acids. CDR3 sequence reads: CASSLEGWPEAFF. Written as DNA, the CDR3 is TGTGCCAGCAGCTTAGAGGGGTGGCCTGAAGCTTTCTTT.

Concerning this clonotype: A much larger clone differs from this one at a single base, so this may be a read error. The chain joins TRBV11-2 to TRBJ2-2, with 9 bases lining up with TRBD2. The trim removed 3 bases at V and 7 bases at J, leaving 3 bases unmatched. CDR3 size: 14 residues. The germline V gene has CDR1 SGHAT and CDR2 FQNNGV. CDR3 sequence: CASSFIAGVGELFF. The CDR3, as DNA: TGTGCCAGCAGCTTCATAGCGGGAGTCGGGGAGCTGTTTTTT.

This sequence joins TRBV12-3 or TRBV12-4 and TRBJ2-7; TRBD1 aligns across 11 bases. The CDR3 spans 15 residues. Losses at the gene ends were 7 bases for V and 3 bases for J; bases not matched to a gene: 8. The CDR3 sequence: CASTKEGQGGYEQYF. CDR3 nucleotides: TGTGCCAGCACCAAGGAGGGACAGGGGGGCTACGAGCAGTACTTC.

As for this clonotype: The junction shows a germline mismatch at one end, possibly a read error. J is TRBJ1-5 and V is TRBV6-6; D is possibly TRBD1 (5 bases). CDR3 length equals 14 residues. CDR1 is MNHNY and CDR2 is SVGAGI in the germline V gene (reference sequence). The CDR3 coding sequence is TGTGCCAGTAGTGGGGACGGTAGCAATAAGCCCCAGCATTTT. It is translated as CASSGDGSNKPQHF.

Notes on this clonotype: This is likely a read error, given that the CDR3 carries no conserved phenylalanine or tryptophan at its end. The chain is built from TRBV12-3 or TRBV12-4 and TRBJ2-7; D unresolved. V was clipped by 3 bases and J by 2 bases, with 11 bases between them. The CDR3 is made up of 14 amino acids. As DNA, the CDR3 is TGTGCCAGCAGTTTCCCGGAGAGCCCCTACGAGCAGTACTAC. Translated: CASSFPESPYEQYY.

This clonotype has just a few counts. This chain links TRBV6-1 with TRBJ2-7, with 7 bases matching TRBD1. Germline V gene data show CDR1 as MNHNS and CDR2 as SASEGT. J was trimmed by 3 bases and V by 8 bases; bases with no gene match: 10. The CDR3 is made up of 14 amino acids. The CDR3 here is CASRARGTDYEQYF. CDR3 DNA sequence: TGTGCCAGCCGGGCTAGAGGGACAGACTACGAGCAGTACTTC.

This clonotype was seen repeatedly, ten times or more. This rearrangement joins TRBV29-1 to TRBJ2-6; a weak D match, TRBD1 (6 bases). In germline, CDR1 is SQVTM, CDR2 ANQGSEA. The CDR3 sequence is 14 residues long. Trimming pared 4 bases from V and 2 bases from J, leaving 9 bases between. As DNA, the CDR3 is TGCAGCGTTGCTACAGGGACTGGGGCCAACGTCCTGACTTTC. Its protein is CSVATGTGANVLTF. The whole variable domain, remainder taken from reference TRBV29-1 and TRBJ2-6, is SAVISQKPSRDICQRGTSLTIQCQVDSQVTMMFWYRQQPGQSLTLIATANQGSEATYESGFVIDKFPISRPNLTFSTLTVSNMSPEDSSIYLCSVATGTGANVLTFGAGSRLTVL.

A note on this clonotype: Just one base apart from a much larger clone, this may be a read error. V and J are TRBV6-5 and TRBJ2-5, with D possibly being TRBD2 (7 bases). This CDR3 is 13 amino acids long. Germline lookup yields CDR1 MNHEY and CDR2 SVGAGI. The CDR3 region has the DNA TGTGCCAGCAGTTACACAGGGAGGGAGACCCGGTACTTC. This translates into CASSYTGRETRYF.

The chain couples TRBV11-2 to TRBJ2-1, with 8 bases identical to TRBD1. Germline V gene lookup returns CDR1 SGHAT and CDR2 FQNNGV. The CDR3 sequence is 17 residues long. CDR3 loop: CVSSEDRVLGSYNEQFF. The CDR3 region has the DNA TGTGTCAGTAGCGAGGACAGGGTGTTAGGGTCCTACAATGAGCAGTTCTTC.

The rearrangement links TRBV5-4 to TRBJ1-6; D gene uncertain. Trimming left V 0 bases short and J 9 bases short, with 16 bases between. The V gene's germline CDR1 is SGHNT and CDR2 YYREEE (reference sequence). This CDR3 contains 16 residues. The CDR3 spells CASSLEVPGLGSPLHF. In DNA form, the CDR3 reads TGTGCCAGCAGCTTGGAGGTCCCAGGTTTGGGTTCACCCCTCCACTTT.

Notes on this clonotype: Given a much more abundant clone one base away, this may be a read error. The chain carries TRBV29-1 and TRBJ1-1; no firm D call. This CDR3 region has 11 residues. Looked up from germline, CDR1 is SQVTM and CDR2 is ANQGSEA. The CDR3 region has the DNA TGCAGAGTTGAAGGGCACACTGAAGCTTTCTTT. This gives the protein CRVEGHTEAFF.